A single sample gave rise to the 6 T cell receptor beta chains below, sequenced in a study of blood T cell repertoires in COVID-19. TCRdb's copy holds only in-frame clones and misses some; the assay was immunoSEQ multiplex PCR. This table has 300,000 to 450,000 clones, 70% to 90% appearing once. Sequencing input: PBMCs or T cells enriched from blood (not recorded which). The origin of the receptors is a woman younger than 30 who had recovered from COVID-19.

The chain couples TRBV4-3 to TRBJ2-1; TRBD2 might be the D (5 bases). The CDR3 length is 16 residues. The germline gives CDR1 LGHNA, CDR2 YSLEER. V gave up 0 bases and J gave up 2 bases, with 11 bases separating them. CDR3 nucleotide sequence: TGCGCCAGCAGCCAAGATTCGAGGGCACCCTACAATGAGCAGTTCTTC. It specifies CASSQDSRAPYNEQFF.

The chain employs TRBV2 and TRBJ2-7; TRBD2 might be the D (6 bases). Deletions cut 0 bases from V and 0 bases from J, with 15 bases between. The V gene's germline CDR1 is SNHLY and CDR2 FYNNEI. The CDR3 loop spans 17 amino acids. This CDR3 reads CASSEARGAGTSYEQYF. Here the CDR3 DNA reads TGTGCCAGCAGTGAAGCCCGGGGAGCGGGTACCTCCTACGAGCAGTACTTC.

This clone occurred once. The V and J genes are TRBV6-5 and TRBJ1-1, with 10 nucleotides matching TRBD1. J lost 6 bases, V lost 5 bases, and 9 bases had no gene match. The CDR3 has 15 amino acids. Germline V gene sequence: CDR1 MNHEY, CDR2 SVGAGI. As DNA, the CDR3 is TGTGCCAGCAGTCCGGGACAGGGGACAAGGGCTGAAGCTTTCTTT. This sequence encodes CASSPGQGTRAEAFF.

This chain joins TRBV9 and TRBJ2-7, with TRBD1 matching over 10 bases. CDR3 length: 14 residues. Per the germline V gene, CDR1 is SGDLS and CDR2 is YYNGEE. The junction had 6 bases not matched to a gene; V was cut back by 4 bases and J by 5 bases. The CDR3 sequence is CASSPRDRGHEQYF. CDR3 bases: TGTGCCAGCAGCCCGAGGGACAGGGGACACGAGCAGTACTTC.

The chain joins TRBV30 to TRBJ2-7, with D perhaps TRBD1 (7 bases). V lost 0 bases to trimming and J lost 5 bases, with 11 bases between them. The CDR3 is 13 residues long. The germline V gene encodes CDR1 GTSNPN and CDR2 SVGIG (reference sequence). The CDR3 reads CAWSVGGGNEQYF. The CDR3 DNA reads as TGTGCCTGGAGTGTTGGAGGGGGCAACGAGCAGTACTTC. Filled out from reference TRBV30 and TRBJ2-7, the complete variable domain reads SQTIHQWPATLVQPVGSPLSLECTVEGTSNPNLYWYRQAAGRGLQLLFYSVGIGQISSEVPQNLSASRPQDRQFILSSKKLLLSDSGFYLCAWSVGGGNEQYFGPGTRLTVT.

V gene TRBV30 combines with J gene TRBJ1-1, with no clear D. The CDR3 runs 12 residues. The germline V and J ends were trimmed by 8 bases and 5 bases, with 15 bases remaining between them. Germline CDR1 is GTSNPN and CDR2 is SVGIG (reference sequence). CDR3 amino acids: CARDTPWTEAFF. Here the CDR3 DNA reads TGTGCCAGAGACACCCCGTGGACTGAAGCTTTCTTT.